This paragraph covers one T cell receptor (beta chain) sequence. Its target is unknown. Second doses were pooled across both intervals (about 4 or about 12 weeks). Measured with immunoSEQ multiplex PCR; TCRdb has only the in-frame clones, and not every one. The sample yields 150,000 to 200,000 clones, 90% to 95% seen once. V gave up 0 bases and J gave up 9 bases, with 18 bases separating them. This CDR3 contains 16 residues. CDR1 is GTSNPN, CDR2 SVGIG, per germline (reference sequence). The data stem from a study of T cell responses to AZD1222 COVID-19 vaccine. Whole-study results and caveats: Across the whole spike, CD4 TCRs peaked at regions 160-218 and 743-854. Among AZD1222 vaccinees, only 5 to 7 were seropositive at baseline. Nearly half of unique spike-specific TCRs reportedly avoided B.1.351 and B.1.1.7 mutated regions.

J is TRBJ1-6 and V is TRBV30, with no clear D. The receptor comes from an adult who received the AZD1222 COVID-19 vaccine. This specimen was peripheral blood, taken 28 days after the second AZD1222 dose. DNA of the CDR3: TGTGCCTGGAGTGTAGTCCTGCCGCTGATGGGTTCACCCCTCCACTTT. It specifies CAWSVVLPLMGSPLHF. The variable domain in full, completed from reference TRBV30 and TRBJ1-6, reads SQTIHQWPATLVQPVGSPLSLECTVEGTSNPNLYWYRQAAGRGLQLLFYSVGIGQISSEVPQNLSASRPQDRQFILSSKKLLLSDSGFYLCAWSVVLPLMGSPLHFGNGTRLTVT.